These T cell receptor beta chains were read from a single sample in a study of radiotherapy plus CTLA-4 blockade in lung cancer. TCRdb keeps only in-frame clones here, not all; method: immunoSEQ multiplex PCR. The sample contains tens of thousands of clones, about 78% of which appear only once. The sequenced sample was peripheral blood, obtained from a patient treated with radiotherapy plus ipilimumab. The receptors stem from a human donor with non-small cell lung cancer who had a partial response to radiotherapy plus ipilimumab. Some clones in this sample may be carry-over from other donors' samples. Both conserved end residues are part of each CDR3. Some rows have no size entry. The others give once, few or many, or a class for an expanded clone.

TRBV11-3,-,CASSESRLQETQYF
TRBV18,-,CASSALDSFGHNEQFF
TRBV28,-,CASSLEYRGAKLFF
TRBV7-9,-,CASSLLAAALGEQYF
TRBV28,-,CASSSAGRGPGELFF
TRBV25-1,-,CASSATGNTEAFF
TRBV9,-,CASSVGLGGTDTQYF
TRBV5-5,-,CASSLVGGGEQYF
TRBV9,-,CASSPRPIAGYTQYF
TRBV10-3,-,CATGTGGQETQYF
TRBV7-3,-,CASSWGGRDEQFF
TRBV2,-,CASSDRDRVVGYTF
TRBV19,-,CASSRDRKENYGYTF
TRBV14,-,CASREKGGIHNEQFF
TRBV2,-,CASTLAGLTTDTQYF
TRBV28,-,CASSSGLAGGRGDTQYF
TRBV5-4,-,CASSLNVQLNTEAFF
TRBV5-1,-,CASSRLAGASRPNEQFF
TRBV18,few,CASSPSGVEQYF
TRBV9,-,CASSVNPGGSEKLFF
TRBV4-1,-,CASSQVPGEAEEAFF
TRBV19,-,CASTTTGTGYTF
TRBV4-1,few,CASRRGAVTGELFF
TRBV10-3,-,CAINLAGGRTDTQYF
TRBV4-3,-,CASSQVWNTEAFF
TRBV10-2,-,CASEEERDGELFF
TRBV14,-,CASSPRLAEFSYNEQFF
TRBV28,few,CASNVPGQGTGEQYF
TRBV4-2,-,CASRGTSPYAYLQWAREQYF
TRBV10-1,-,CASIKPRDPADTQYF
TRBV30,-,CAWTSGREQFF
TRBV7-8,-,CASTPRTFPYEQYF
TRBV19,-,CASSSVAGANVLTF
TRBV30,-,CAWSRGRDEQYF
TRBV7-2,-,CASSSGWDQPQHF
TRBV7-9,-,CASSLGVEQGASTEAFF
TRBV7-2,-,CASSRWTGGYEQYF
TRBV7-8,-,CASSLVAEGLDEQFF
TRBV7-2,-,CASSLGALSETQYF
TRBV6-5,-,CASSRDRGRLETQYF
TRBV18,-,CASSRGIANYEQYF
TRBV9,-,CASSVGGDNSPLHF
TRBV15,-,CATSRQRSGVTAFF
TRBV5-6,few,CASSLGQVFSSGTQYF
TRBV28,-,CASSPPLGGALNEQFF
TRBV18,-,CASSPRLAGQGNSYEQYF